This T cell receptor (beta chain) was captured in a study of blood T cells in healthy people across ages. General study points: The unsorted PBMCs prevented any conclusive comparison of naive versus antigen-experienced cells.

It was with a sample-barcoded 5' primer and a J-beta primer mix that a second PCR of roughly 7 to 12 cycles was run. Each cDNA molecule was tagged by a template-switch adaptor with 12 random nucleotides. A single record per CDR3 protein comes from TCRdb applying MiXCR to the 5' RACE reads. This table holds 700,000 to 850,000 distinct CDR3 sequences, 40% to 65% found once. This clonotype was seen more than once but under ten times. Antigen unknown. Each of the donors had approximately 10 milliliters of peripheral blood drawn into EDTA-treated Vacutainer tubes. Germline CDR1 is SGHTA and CDR2 is FQGNSA. The ends were cut back, 0 bases at V and 10 bases at J, with 16 bases in the middle. The CDR3 is 15 residues long.

The TCR sequence derives from a man older than 75 in good health. The V gene is TRBV7-2, the J gene TRBJ2-1; D is perhaps TRBD1 or TRBD2 (5 bases each). The sequenced sample was blood. The CDR3 region is CASSLAGAPSGEQFF. The CDR3 DNA reads TGTGCCAGCAGCTTAGCGGGAGCGCCGTCAGGGGAGCAGTTCTTC.